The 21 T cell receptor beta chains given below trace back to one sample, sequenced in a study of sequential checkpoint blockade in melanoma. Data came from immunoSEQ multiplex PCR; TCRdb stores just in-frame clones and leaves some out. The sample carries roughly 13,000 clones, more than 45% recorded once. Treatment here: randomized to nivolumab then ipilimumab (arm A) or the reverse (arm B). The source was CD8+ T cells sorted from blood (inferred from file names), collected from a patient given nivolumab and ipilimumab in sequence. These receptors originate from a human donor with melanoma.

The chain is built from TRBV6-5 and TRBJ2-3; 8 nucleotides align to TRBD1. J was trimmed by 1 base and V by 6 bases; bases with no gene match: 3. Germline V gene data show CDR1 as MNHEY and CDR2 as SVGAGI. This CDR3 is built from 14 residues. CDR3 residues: CASSGTGRTDTQYF. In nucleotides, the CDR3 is TGTGCCAGCAGCGGGACAGGACGCACAGATACGCAGTATTTT.

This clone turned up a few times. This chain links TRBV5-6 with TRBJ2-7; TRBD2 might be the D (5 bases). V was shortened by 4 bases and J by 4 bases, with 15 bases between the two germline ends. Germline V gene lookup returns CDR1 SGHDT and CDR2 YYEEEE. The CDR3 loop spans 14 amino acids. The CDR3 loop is CASSQEGPPYEQYF. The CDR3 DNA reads TGTGCCAGCAGCCAAGAGGGTCCCCCATACGAGCAGTACTTC.

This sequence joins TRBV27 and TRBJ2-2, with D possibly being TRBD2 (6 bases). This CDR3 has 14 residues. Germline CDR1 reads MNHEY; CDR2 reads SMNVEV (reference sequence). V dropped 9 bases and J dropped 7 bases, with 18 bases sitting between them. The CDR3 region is CASHPEGWGGELFF. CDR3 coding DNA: TGTGCCAGTCACCCGGAGGGATGGGGCGGGGAGCTGTTTTTT.

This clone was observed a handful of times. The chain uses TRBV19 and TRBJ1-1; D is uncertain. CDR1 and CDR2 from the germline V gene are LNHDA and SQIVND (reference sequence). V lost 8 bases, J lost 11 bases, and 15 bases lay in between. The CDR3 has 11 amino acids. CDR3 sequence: CASGEGFAAFF. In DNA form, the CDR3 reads TGTGCCAGTGGGGAGGGTTTCGCGGCTTTCTTT.

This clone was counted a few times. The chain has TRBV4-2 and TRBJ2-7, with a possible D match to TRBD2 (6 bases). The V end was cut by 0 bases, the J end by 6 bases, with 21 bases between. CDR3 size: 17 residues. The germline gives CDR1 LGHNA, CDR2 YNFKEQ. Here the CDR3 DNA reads TGTGCCAGCAGCCAAGACCCGGGACTGAGCTACGCTCGCGAGCAGTACTTC. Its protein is CASSQDPGLSYAREQYF.

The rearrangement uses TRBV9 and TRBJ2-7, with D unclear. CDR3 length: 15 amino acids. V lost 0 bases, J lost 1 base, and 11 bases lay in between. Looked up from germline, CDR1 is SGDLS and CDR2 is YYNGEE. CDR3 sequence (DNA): TGTGCCAGCAGCGTAGGGGCAGGCGTTTCCTACGAGCAGTACTTC. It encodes CASSVGAGVSYEQYF.

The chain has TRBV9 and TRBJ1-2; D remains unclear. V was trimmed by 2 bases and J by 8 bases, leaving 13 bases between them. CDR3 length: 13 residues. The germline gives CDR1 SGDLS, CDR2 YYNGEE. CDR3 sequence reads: CASSVTSFDGYTF. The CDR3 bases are TGTGCCAGCAGCGTTACTAGCTTTGACGGCTACACCTTC.

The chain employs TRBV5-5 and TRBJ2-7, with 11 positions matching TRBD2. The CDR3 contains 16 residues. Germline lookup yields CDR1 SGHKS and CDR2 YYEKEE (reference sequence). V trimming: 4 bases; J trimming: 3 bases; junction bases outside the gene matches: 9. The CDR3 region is CASSGWLAGGFYEQYF. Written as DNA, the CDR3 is TGTGCCAGCAGCGGCTGGCTAGCGGGGGGTTTCTACGAGCAGTACTTC. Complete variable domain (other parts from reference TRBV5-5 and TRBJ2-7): DAGVTQSPTHLIKTRGQQVTLRCSPISGHKSVSWYQQVLGQGPQFIFQYYEKEERGRGNFPDRFSARQFPNYSSELNVNALLLGDSALYLCASSGWLAGGFYEQYFGPGTRLTVT.

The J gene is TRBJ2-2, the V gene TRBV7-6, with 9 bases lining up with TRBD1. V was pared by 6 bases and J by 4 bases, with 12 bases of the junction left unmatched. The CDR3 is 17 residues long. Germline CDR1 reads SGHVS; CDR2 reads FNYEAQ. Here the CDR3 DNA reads TGTGCCAGCAGTCCTACCATCGACAGGGGGGTCACCGGGGAGCTGTTTTTT. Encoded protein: CASSPTIDRGVTGELFF.

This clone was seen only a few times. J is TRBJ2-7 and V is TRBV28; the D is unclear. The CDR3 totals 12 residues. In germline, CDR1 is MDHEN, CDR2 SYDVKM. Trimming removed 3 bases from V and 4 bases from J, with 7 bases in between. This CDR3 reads CASSFAAYEQYF. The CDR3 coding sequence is TGTGCCAGCAGTTTTGCGGCTTACGAGCAGTACTTC.

The chain's CDR3 is CASSAQTGEYEQYF. The DNA of the CDR3 is TGTGCCAGTAGTGCCCAGACAGGGGAATACGAGCAGTACTTC. The chain links TRBV19 to TRBJ2-7; TRBD1 aligns across 8 bases. The CDR3 loop spans 14 amino acids. J was trimmed by 4 bases and V by 5 bases; bases with no gene match: 7. Germline V gives CDR1 LNHDA, CDR2 SQIVND (reference sequence).

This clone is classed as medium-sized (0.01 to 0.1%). CDR3 bases: TGTGCCAGTAGTACCGGGACAGTTTATCTGGGCGAGCAGTACTTC. Protein: CASSTGTVYLGEQYF. The chain uses TRBV19 and TRBJ2-7; TRBD1 matches 7 bases. Germline loops: CDR1 LNHDA, CDR2 SQIVND (reference sequence). With V trimmed by 4 bases and J by 6 bases, 12 bases remained unmatched. The CDR3 has 15 amino acids. The whole variable domain, remainder taken from reference TRBV19 and TRBJ2-7, is DGGITQSPKYLFRKEGQNVTLSCEQNLNHDAMYWYRQDPGQGLRLIYYSQIVNDFQKGDIAEGYSVSREKKESFPLTVTSAQKNPTAFYLCASSTGTVYLGEQYFGPGTRLTVT.

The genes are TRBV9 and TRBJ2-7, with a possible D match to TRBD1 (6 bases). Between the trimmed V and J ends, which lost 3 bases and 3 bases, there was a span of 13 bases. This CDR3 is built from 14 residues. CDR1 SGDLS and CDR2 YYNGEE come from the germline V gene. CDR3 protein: CASSALEGGYEQYF. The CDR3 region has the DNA TGTGCCAGCAGCGCTTTAGAAGGGGGCTACGAGCAGTACTTC.

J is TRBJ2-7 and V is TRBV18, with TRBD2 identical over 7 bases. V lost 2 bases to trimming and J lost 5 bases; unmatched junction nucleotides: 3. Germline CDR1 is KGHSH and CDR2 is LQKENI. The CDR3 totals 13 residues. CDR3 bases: TGTGCCAGCTCACCATGGGCGGGGGACGAGCAGTACTTC. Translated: CASSPWAGDEQYF.

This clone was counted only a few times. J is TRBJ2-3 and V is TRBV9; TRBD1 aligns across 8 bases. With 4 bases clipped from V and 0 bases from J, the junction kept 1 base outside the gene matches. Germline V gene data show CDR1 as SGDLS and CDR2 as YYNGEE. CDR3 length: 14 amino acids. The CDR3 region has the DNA TGTGCCAGCAGCCGGACAGGGAGCACAGATACGCAGTATTTT. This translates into CASSRTGSTDTQYF. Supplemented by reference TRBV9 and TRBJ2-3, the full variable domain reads DSGVTQTPKHLITATGQRVTLRCSPRSGDLSVYWYQQSLDQGLQFLIQYYNGEERAKGNILERFSAQQFPDLHSELNLSSLELGDSALYFCASSRTGSTDTQYFGPGTRLTVL.

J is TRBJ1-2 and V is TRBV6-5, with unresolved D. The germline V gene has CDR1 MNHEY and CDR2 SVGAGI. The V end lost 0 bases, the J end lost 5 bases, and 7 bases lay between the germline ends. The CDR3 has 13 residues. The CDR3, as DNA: TGTGCCAGCAGTTACTCAGATAGTTATGGCTACACCTTC. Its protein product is CASSYSDSYGYTF.

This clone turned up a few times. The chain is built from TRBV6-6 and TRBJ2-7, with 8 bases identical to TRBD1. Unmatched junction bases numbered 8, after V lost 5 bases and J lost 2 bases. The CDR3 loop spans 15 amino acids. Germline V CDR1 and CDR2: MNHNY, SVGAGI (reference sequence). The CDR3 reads CASSPRTGRAYEQYF. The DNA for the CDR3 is TGTGCCAGCAGTCCGAGGACAGGGAGAGCCTACGAGCAGTACTTC.

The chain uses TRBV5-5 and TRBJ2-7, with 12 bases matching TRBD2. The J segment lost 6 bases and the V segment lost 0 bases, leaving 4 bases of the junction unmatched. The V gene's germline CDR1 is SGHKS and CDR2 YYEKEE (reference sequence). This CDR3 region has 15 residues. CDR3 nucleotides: TGTGCCAGCAGCTTGGGACTAGCGGGAGAGGGCGAGCAGTACTTC. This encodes CASSLGLAGEGEQYF.

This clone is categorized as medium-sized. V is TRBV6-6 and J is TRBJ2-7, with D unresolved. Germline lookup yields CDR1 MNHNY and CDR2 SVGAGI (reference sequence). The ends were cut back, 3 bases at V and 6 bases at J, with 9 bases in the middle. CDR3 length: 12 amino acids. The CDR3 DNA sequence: TGTGCCAGCAGTTATAGTCTCTCCGAGCAGTACTTC. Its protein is CASSYSLSEQYF.

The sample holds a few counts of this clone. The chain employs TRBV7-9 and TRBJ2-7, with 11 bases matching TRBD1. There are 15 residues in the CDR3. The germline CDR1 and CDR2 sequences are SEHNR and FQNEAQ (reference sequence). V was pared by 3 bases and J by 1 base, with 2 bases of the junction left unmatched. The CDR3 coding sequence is TGTGCCAGCAGCTTGTGGGACAGGGGGTCCTACGAGCAGTACTTC. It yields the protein CASSLWDRGSYEQYF. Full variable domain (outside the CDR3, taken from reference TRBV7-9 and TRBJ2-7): DTGVSQNPRHKITKRGQNVTFRCDPISEHNRLYWYRQTLGQGPEFLTYFQNEAQLEKSRLLSDRFSAERPKGSFSTLEIQRTEQGDSAMYLCASSLWDRGSYEQYFGPGTRLTVT.

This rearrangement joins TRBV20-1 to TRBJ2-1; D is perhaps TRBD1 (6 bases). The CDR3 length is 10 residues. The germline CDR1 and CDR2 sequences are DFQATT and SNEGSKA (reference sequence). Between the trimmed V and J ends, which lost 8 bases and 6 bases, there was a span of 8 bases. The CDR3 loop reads CSTRGNEQFF. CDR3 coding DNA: TGCAGTACCAGGGGCAATGAGCAGTTCTTC.